These T cell receptor beta chains were read from a single sample in a study of response to subunit inactivated influenza vaccine. TCRdb ran MiXCR on the RT-PCR reads and lists one entry per CDR3 protein. The sample records about 540,000 distinct CDR3 sequences, around a quarter being singletons. This sample also belongs to another study, concerning T cells expressing NK-cell markers.

The starting material was CD4+ T cells sorted from PBMCs, obtained less than 13 days after vaccination. The receptors were gathered from a man in his fifties or sixties who received an inactivated influenza vaccine. The CDR3 runs from the conserved cysteine through the conserved F or W. The D gene is left open where the match is weak. A row's size may be missing; if present it is once, few, many or a size class.

D gene	clone size	V gene	J gene	CDR3 protein	CDR3 DNA
.	many	TRBV11-2	TRBJ2-1	CASSFPASEQFF	TGTGCCAGCAGCTTCCCTGCCAGTGAGCAGTTCTTC
TRBD2	once	TRBV12-3/TRBV12-4	TRBJ2-1	CASRSPTSDNEQFF	TGTGCCAGCAGGAGCCCGACTAGCGACAATGAGCAGTTCTTC
.	many	TRBV2	TRBJ2-5	CASSEDGFGETQYF	TGTGCCAGCAGTGAAGATGGGTTTGGAGAGACCCAGTACTTC
.	few	TRBV5-1	TRBJ2-5	CASSLTGTIETQYF	TGCGCCAGCAGCTTGACCGGGACGATAGAGACCCAGTACTTC
.	.	TRBV20-1	TRBJ1-4	CRGLDEGREKLFF	TGCAGGGGTCTCGATGAGGGGCGTGAAAAACTGTTTTTT
.	.	TRBV5-1	TRBJ2-3	CASSQDSTDTQYF	TGCGCCAGCAGCCAGGACAGCACAGATACGCAGTATTTT
TRBD2	many	TRBV3-1	TRBJ2-2	CASRLTSGGTGELFF	TGTGCCAGCAGGCTCACTAGCGGGGGAACCGGGGAGCTGTTTTTT
.	.	TRBV13	TRBJ2-3	CASSLEGTPGADTQYF	TGTGCCAGCAGCTTAGAAGGGACTCCAGGCGCAGATACGCAGTATTTT
TRBD2	.	TRBV7-2	TRBJ2-1	CASSYGTRLSYNEQFF	TGTGCCAGCAGCTACGGGACTAGATTATCCTACAATGAGCAGTTCTTC
TRBD2	.	TRBV4-3	TRBJ2-3	CASSQASSGGADTQYF	TGCGCCAGCAGCCAAGCGTCTAGCGGGGGGGCAGATACGCAGTATTTT
TRBD2	few	TRBV7-2	TRBJ2-5	CASSLGPGRGETQYF	TGTGCCAGCAGCTTAGGCCCAGGGAGGGGAGAGACCCAGTACTTC
.	.	TRBV28	TRBJ1-2	CASTSLGNYGYTF	TGTGCCAGCACGTCCTTGGGGAACTATGGCTACACCTTC
TRBD1	many	TRBV10-2	TRBJ2-2	CASSERGRNGELFF	TGCGCCAGCAGTGAGAGGGGGCGCAACGGGGAGCTGTTTTTT
TRBD2	few	TRBV20-1	TRBJ2-3	CSARVAGRTDTQYF	TGCAGTGCTAGAGTAGCGGGCCGCACAGATACGCAGTATTTT
.	.	TRBV12-3/TRBV12-4	TRBJ2-7	CASSPTGGINEQYF	TGTGCCAGCAGTCCAACTGGGGGGATAAACGAGCAGTACTTC
TRBD1	few	TRBV7-8	TRBJ2-7	CASSFQTGAYEQYF	TGTGCCAGCAGCTTCCAGACAGGGGCCTACGAGCAGTACTTC
.	few	TRBV7-9	TRBJ1-5	CASSKAAGNQPQHF	TGTGCCAGCAGCAAGGCGGCAGGGAATCAGCCCCAGCATTTT
.	few	TRBV5-1	TRBJ1-2	CASSGTGLSGYTF	TGCGCCAGCAGCGGTACAGGGTTAAGTGGCTACACCTTC
TRBD2	.	TRBV7-2	TRBJ2-3	CASSLMPSGSRTDTQYF	TGTGCCAGCAGCTTAATGCCGAGCGGGAGTAGAACAGATACGCAGTATTTT
.	.	TRBV12-3/TRBV12-4	TRBJ1-1	CATTGGLNTEAFF	TGTGCCACCACTGGCGGGTTGAACACTGAAGCTTTCTTT
TRBD1	few	TRBV7-2	TRBJ1-4	CASSRDRGGEKLFF	TGTGCCAGCAGCCGGGACAGGGGAGGGGAAAAACTGTTTTTT
.	.	TRBV4-1	TRBJ2-7	CASSQEQLVAYEQYF	TGCGCCAGCAGCCAAGAGCAACTAGTAGCCTACGAGCAGTACTTC
TRBD2	few	TRBV9	TRBJ2-5	CASSVVLGGQETQYF	TGTGCCAGCAGCGTAGTGTTGGGGGGGCAAGAGACCCAGTACTTC
TRBD2	few	TRBV10-3	TRBJ2-1	CAISESPGLAIEQFF	TGTGCCATCAGTGAAAGCCCGGGACTAGCGATTGAGCAGTTCTTC
TRBD1	many	TRBV29-1	TRBJ2-3	CSVARQGATDTQYF	TGCAGCGTTGCTAGACAGGGGGCGACAGATACGCAGTATTTT
.	.	TRBV7-2	TRBJ1-1	CASSLVGAWTEAFF	TGTGCCAGCAGCTTAGTTGGGGCTTGGACTGAAGCTTTCTTT
.	.	TRBV4-2	TRBJ2-1	CASSPTPDPYNEQFF	TGTGCCAGCAGCCCTACCCCGGACCCGTACAATGAGCAGTTCTTC
TRBD2	few	TRBV25-1	TRBJ2-1	CASTIGTSGSNEQFF	TGTGCCAGCACTATAGGGACTAGCGGGAGTAATGAGCAGTTCTTC
.	few	TRBV20-1	TRBJ2-3	CSARDRVVGGPSTDTQYF	TGCAGTGCTAGAGATCGAGTGGTGGGCGGGCCGAGCACAGATACGCAGTATTTT
TRBD1	few	TRBV7-9	TRBJ2-2	CASSHGQGNTGELFF	TGTGCCAGCAGCCACGGACAGGGGAACACCGGGGAGCTGTTTTTT
TRBD2	.	TRBV6-2/TRBV6-3	TRBJ2-2	CASSRLALGGELFF	TGTGCCAGCAGTCGACTAGCCCTCGGCGGGGAGCTGTTTTTT
TRBD2	few	TRBV7-2	TRBJ2-7	CASSFQGGPSEQYF	TGTGCCAGCAGCTTTCAGGGAGGGCCGTCCGAGCAGTACTTC
.	few	TRBV10-3	TRBJ2-1	CAIREGRSSYNEQFF	TGTGCCATCAGGGAAGGCAGGAGCTCCTACAATGAGCAGTTCTTC
.	.	TRBV7-9	TRBJ2-7	CASSEGSHSYEQYF	TGTGCCAGCAGTGAGGGGTCCCACTCCTACGAGCAGTACTTC
TRBD1	many	TRBV5-1	TRBJ1-1	CASSTRQGNTEAFF	TGCGCCAGCAGCACGAGACAGGGAAACACTGAAGCTTTCTTT
.	few	TRBV29-1	TRBJ1-5	CSVQGEDQPQHF	TGCAGCGTACAAGGGGAGGATCAGCCCCAGCATTTT
.	.	TRBV11-2	TRBJ2-1	CASSLGGRTGEFF	TGTGCCAGCAGCTTAGGGGGTAGAACTGGTGAGTTCTTC
.	few	TRBV12-3/TRBV12-4	TRBJ2-2	CASSFPTGELFF	TGTGCCAGCAGTTTCCCAACCGGGGAGCTGTTTTTT
.	.	TRBV2	TRBJ1-5	CASSDRGEGNQPQHF	TGTGCCAGCAGTGACCGCGGGGAGGGCAATCAGCCCCAGCATTTT
TRBD1	.	TRBV29-1	TRBJ2-3	CSVEGIRTGGTDTQYF	TGCAGCGTTGAAGGGATTAGGACAGGAGGCACAGATACGCAGTATTTT
.	.	TRBV6-2/TRBV6-3	TRBJ2-1	CASSYGPLNEQFF	TGTGCCAGCAGTTATGGCCCCCTCAATGAGCAGTTCTTC
.	.	TRBV7-8	TRBJ2-3	CASSLGYGGISTDTQYF	TGTGCCAGCAGCTTAGGTTACGGCGGGATTAGCACAGATACGCAGTATTTT
.	.	TRBV9	TRBJ2-3	CASSVDGRPSTDTQYF	TGTGCCAGCAGCGTAGACGGGCGTCCTAGCACAGATACGCAGTATTTT
TRBD2	few	TRBV10-3	TRBJ2-3	CAISDFRLAGLEDTQYF	TGTGCCATCAGTGACTTTAGACTAGCCGGGCTCGAAGATACGCAGTATTTT